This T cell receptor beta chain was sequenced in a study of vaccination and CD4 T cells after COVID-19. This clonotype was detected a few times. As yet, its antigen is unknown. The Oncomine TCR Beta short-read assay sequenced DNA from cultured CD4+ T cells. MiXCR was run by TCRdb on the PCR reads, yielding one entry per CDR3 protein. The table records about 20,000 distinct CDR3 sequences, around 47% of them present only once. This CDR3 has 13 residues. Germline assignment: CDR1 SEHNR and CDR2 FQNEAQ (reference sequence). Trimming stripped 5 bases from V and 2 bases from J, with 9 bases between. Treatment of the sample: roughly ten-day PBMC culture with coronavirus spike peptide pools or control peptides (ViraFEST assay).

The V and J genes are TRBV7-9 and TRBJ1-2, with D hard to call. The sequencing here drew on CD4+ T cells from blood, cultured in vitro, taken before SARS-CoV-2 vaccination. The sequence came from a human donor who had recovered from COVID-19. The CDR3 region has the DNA TGTGCCAGCAGCCGGAACGGCAACTATGGCTACACCTTC. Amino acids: CASSRNGNYGYTF.